These T cell receptor beta chains were read from a single sample in a study of blood T cell repertoires in COVID-19. Only in-frame clones appear in the TCRdb table, and some are missing; sequencing was by immunoSEQ multiplex PCR. The repertoire consists of several thousand clones, with approximately 88% occurring once and the leading ten covering 35% to 50%. Sequenced input: peripheral blood. All receptors derive from a man aged 65 to 85 with COVID-19, enrolled during active disease. The CDR3 runs from the conserved cysteine through the conserved F or W. A D gene is named only where the DNA matches it firmly. Part of the rows lack a size; the others show once, few, many or a class for expanded clones.

j_gene,d_gene,v_gene,abundance,CDR3nt,CDR3aa
TRBJ1-2,.,TRBV27,.,TGTGCCAGCAGTCCGCGTTCCGGGTTCTACTATGGCTACACCTTC,CASSPRSGFYYGYTF
TRBJ2-7,TRBD1,TRBV18,once,TGTGCCAGCTCACCACGGGACAGGGAACCCTACGAGCAGTACTTC,CASSPRDREPYEQYF
TRBJ2-1,.,TRBV18,.,TGTGCCAGCTCACCCCGACTTAATGAGCAGTTCTTC,CASSPRLNEQFF
TRBJ2-2,.,TRBV5-6,.,TGTGCCAGCAGTCCCCTAAATCGGGAGCTGTTTTTT,CASSPLNRELFF
TRBJ2-5,TRBD1,TRBV27,.,TGTGCCAGCAGGGCGACAGGGACGTACCAAGAGACCCAGTACTTC,CASRATGTYQETQYF
TRBJ2-1,TRBD1,TRBV6-1,.,TGTGCCAGCAGTGAAGGGGGCAGGGGGCGGTATGAGCAGTTCTTC,CASSEGGRGRYEQFF
TRBJ1-1,.,TRBV30,.,TGTGCCTGGAGGCGGGGGCACACTGAAGCTTTCTTT,CAWRRGHTEAFF
TRBJ2-5,TRBD2,TRBV18,.,TGTGCCAGCTCACCCCTAGCGGGGGGCAGGCAAGAGACCCAGTACTTC,CASSPLAGGRQETQYF
TRBJ1-1,.,TRBV6-5,.,TGTGCCATACAGGGAAGTGAAGCTTTCTTT,CAIQGSEAFF
TRBJ2-7,.,TRBV6-5,.,TGTGCCAGCAGTTACTCGACAGGATACGAGCAGTACTTC,CASSYSTGYEQYF
TRBJ2-1,TRBD2,TRBV7-2,.,TGTGCCAGCAGCTCACTAGCGGGGGCCTACAATGAGCAGTTCTTC,CASSSLAGAYNEQFF
TRBJ2-7,.,TRBV5-6,.,TGTGCCAGCAGCTCGGGACTTCTAACCTACGAGCAGTACTTC,CASSSGLLTYEQYF
TRBJ1-2,.,TRBV19,.,TGTGCCAGCGACCCCACCGGGACACTAAACTATGGCTACACCTTC,CASDPTGTLNYGYTF
TRBJ2-2,.,TRBV18,.,TGTGCCAGCTCACCCGCAGGGGCCGGGGAGCTGTTTTTT,CASSPAGAGELFF
TRBJ1-1,TRBD1,TRBV7-9,once,TGTGCCAGCAGACCAGGGCCCCACGGACAGGAGAACACTGAAGCTTTCTTT,CASRPGPHGQENTEAFF
TRBJ1-6,.,TRBV6-5,.,TGTGCCAGCAGTTACAAATTGACAGGTCTTTCACCCCTCCACTTT,CASSYKLTGLSPLHF
TRBJ1-5,TRBD1,TRBV2,.,TGTGCCAGCAGTCCGACAGGGGGCAATCAGCCCCAGCATTTT,CASSPTGGNQPQHF
TRBJ2-2,.,TRBV7-9,.,TGTGCCAGCAGCTACCGGGTTACCGGGGAGCTGTTTTTT,CASSYRVTGELFF
TRBJ2-1,TRBD2,TRBV18,.,TGTGCCAGCTCAATTAGCGGGATCAGCTCCTACAATGAGCAGTTCTTC,CASSISGISSYNEQFF
TRBJ2-4,TRBD1,TRBV11-2,.,TGTGCCAGCAGCTTAGATCGGACAGGGGGTTGGGAAAACATTCAGTACTTC,CASSLDRTGGWENIQYF
TRBJ2-1,TRBD2,TRBV19,.,TGTGCCAGTAGTCGCCGGGAAGCGGGAGGGCGTCATGAGCAGTTCTTC,CASSRREAGGRHEQFF
TRBJ2-1,TRBD1,TRBV10-2,.,TGCGCCAGCAGTGTCCCGGGACAGGGGATCCATGAGCAGTTCTTC,CASSVPGQGIHEQFF
TRBJ2-7,.,TRBV5-6,.,TGTGCCAGCAGCTTGGTCCCCGGACTCTACGAGCAGTACTTC,CASSLVPGLYEQYF
TRBJ1-4,TRBD1,TRBV6-5,.,TGTGCCAGCAGACTCAACCGGGACAGGGGGAATTCCCTGTTTTTT,CASRLNRDRGNSLFF
TRBJ2-7,.,TRBV11-2,.,TGTGCCAGCAGCCAAGGGAAGGGACACCTCTCCTACGAGCAGTACTTC,CASSQGKGHLSYEQYF
TRBJ2-2,.,TRBV10-2,.,TGCGCCAGCAAGGGGGGGGCTACCGGGGAGCTGTTTTTT,CASKGGATGELFF
TRBJ1-1,.,TRBV29-1,.,TGCAGCGTAATACAGCTCATGAACACTGAAGCTTTCTTT,CSVIQLMNTEAFF
TRBJ2-7,.,TRBV5-6,.,TGTGCCAGCAGCCGGACAGACCGGGTCTACGAGCAGTACTTC,CASSRTDRVYEQYF
TRBJ2-2,.,TRBV19,.,TGTGCCAGTAGTATAGAGGGGGGGCTCGGGGAGCTGTTTTTT,CASSIEGGLGELFF
TRBJ2-7,.,TRBV7-9,.,TGTGCCAGCAGCCCGTCAGGAACCTACGAGCAGTACTTC,CASSPSGTYEQYF
TRBJ1-6,.,TRBV27,.,TGTGCCAGCAGGCGCCTGGGGCCCAGCTCCTATAATTCACCCCTCCACTTT,CASRRLGPSSYNSPLHF
TRBJ1-1,TRBD1,TRBV11-2,.,TGTGCCAGCAGCCCCCGGACAGGCGAGAACACTGAAGCTTTCTTT,CASSPRTGENTEAFF
TRBJ1-2,.,TRBV19,.,TGTGCCAGTAGTTCGTCCTTTGGCTACACCTTC,CASSSSFGYTF
TRBJ2-5,TRBD1,TRBV4-2,.,TGTGCCAGCAGCCAAACCCTGACAGGGATGGAGACCCAGTACTTC,CASSQTLTGMETQYF
TRBJ1-1,.,TRBV7-9,.,TGTGCCAGCAGCCCCCGACAGGTTCGAACTGAAGCTTTCTTT,CASSPRQVRTEAFF
TRBJ2-7,.,TRBV6-5,.,TGTGCCAGCCACCGAGGAGGGACAGCAACCTACGAGCAGTACTTC,CASHRGGTATYEQYF
TRBJ1-4,.,TRBV2,.,TGTGCCAGCAGACGCGGAGGTAATGAAAAACTGTTTTTT,CASRRGGNEKLFF
TRBJ2-2,.,TRBV18,.,TGTGCCAGCTCACCCTTTGCAGGGCTTAAGGAGCTGTTTTTT,CASSPFAGLKELFF
TRBJ1-2,.,TRBV6-5,.,TGTGCCAGCAGTCGGACAGCCCTCTATGGCTACACCTTC,CASSRTALYGYTF
TRBJ2-1,TRBD1,TRBV5-8,.,TGTGCCAGCAGTCCTGGGACAGGGGGCTACAATGAGCAGTTCTTC,CASSPGTGGYNEQFF
TRBJ2-7,.,TRBV6-5,.,TGTGCCAGCACCCAGGCCTACGAGCAGTACTTC,CASTQAYEQYF
TRBJ2-3,.,TRBV10-3,.,TGTGCCATCCAGGGGGGAAAGGGCACAGATACGCAGTATTTT,CAIQGGKGTDTQYF
TRBJ2-1,TRBD1,TRBV15,.,TGTGCCACCAGCAGAGGCGGACAGGGGATCCTCAATGAGCAGTTCTTC,CATSRGGQGILNEQFF
TRBJ2-1,.,TRBV25-1,once,TGTGCCAGCAGTGCCATCACTGCAGAATGGGAGAGCTACAATGAGCAGTTCTTC,CASSAITAEWESYNEQFF
TRBJ1-1,.,TRBV20-1,.,TGCAGTGCTAGTACTACACCCATGAACACTGAAGCTTTCTTT,CSASTTPMNTEAFF
TRBJ1-2,.,TRBV6-5,.,TGTGCCAGCGGTCTCACCTCCAGGGGATACTATGGCTACACCTTC,CASGLTSRGYYGYTF
TRBJ2-2,TRBD1,TRBV6-5,.,TGTGCCAGCAGTTACTCGACAGGGGGCAACGGGGAGCTGTTTTTT,CASSYSTGGNGELFF
TRBJ2-7,TRBD1,TRBV7-9,.,TGTGCCAGCAGCCACGGGCCGTCGGGGACAGGGAAATACGAGCAGTACTTC,CASSHGPSGTGKYEQYF
TRBJ2-3,TRBD2,TRBV11-2,.,TGTGCCAGCAGCTTATGGCTAGCGGGAGGGCAAGATACGCAGTATTTT,CASSLWLAGGQDTQYF
TRBJ2-2,.,TRBV7-7,.,TGTGCCAGCGCCCGCAGGGACACCGGGGAGCTGTTTTTT,CASARRDTGELFF
TRBJ1-1,TRBD1,TRBV5-1,.,TGCGCCAGCAGCTGGGGACAGGGTGTTAGCACTGAAGCTTTCTTT,CASSWGQGVSTEAFF
TRBJ2-3,.,TRBV5-6,.,TGTGCCAGCAGCACCTGGTCACTCCGGGATACGCAGTATTTT,CASSTWSLRDTQYF
TRBJ1-1,TRBD1,TRBV4-2,.,TGTGCCAGCAGCCAAGGATCCGGGACAGGGGAGGAAGCTTTCTTT,CASSQGSGTGEEAFF
TRBJ2-7,TRBD1,TRBV11-1,.,TGTGCCAGCAGCTCCTGGACAGGGGAAGGGTACGAGCAGTACTTC,CASSSWTGEGYEQYF
TRBJ1-4,TRBD1,TRBV18,.,TGTGCCAGCTCAGGGACAGCTAATGAAAAACTGTTTTTT,CASSGTANEKLFF
TRBJ2-7,TRBD2,TRBV29-1,.,TGCAGCGTAGCTCCGGGACTAGCGGGAGGGGGGACCTACGAGCAGTACTTC,CSVAPGLAGGGTYEQYF
TRBJ1-6,.,TRBV2,.,TGTGCCAGCAGTTTGTCAGAGGTCTATAATTCACCCCTCCACTTT,CASSLSEVYNSPLHF
TRBJ2-2,.,TRBV6-5,.,TGTGCCAGCGTATCCAGGGGGGTCACCGGGGAGCTGTTTTTT,CASVSRGVTGELFF
TRBJ1-1,.,TRBV2,.,TGTGCCAGCGAACCGGACAGGAACACTGAAGCTTTCTTT,CASEPDRNTEAFF
TRBJ1-5,.,TRBV7-2,.,TGTGCCAGCAGCTCACAGGGACGTCAGCCCCAGCATTTT,CASSSQGRQPQHF